Below, 12 T cell receptor beta chains from the same sample are listed, as sequenced in a study of shared clonotypes between healthy human individuals. Using immunoSEQ multiplex PCR, the repertoire was profiled, and TCRdb retains in-frame clones only, with some absent. The sample lists some 2,500,000 clones; 93% were seen once. The source material was naive CD4+ T cells from PBMCs. Described subset: CD45RA+ positively selected. These receptors came from a man in his late teens or twenties in good health. Some clones in this sample may be carry-over from other donors' samples.

Note on this clone: Other DNA sequences from this sample encode an identical CDR3 as well. This rearrangement joins TRBV6-5 to TRBJ2-7; TRBD2 matches 8 bases. V lost 0 bases to trimming and J lost 2 bases; unmatched junction nucleotides: 3. The CDR3 consists of 15 residues. Germline V gene data show CDR1 as MNHEY and CDR2 as SVGAGI. The CDR3 nucleotides are TGTGCCAGCAGTTACTCCAGCGGGGGTACCTACGAGCAGTACTTC. This encodes CASSYSSGGTYEQYF.

This clone was picked up one time. The chain employs TRBV5-4 and TRBJ2-1; 7 bases agree with TRBD2. The CDR3 loop spans 16 amino acids. V lost 3 bases and J lost 4; bases outside the gene matches: 10. Germline assignment: CDR1 SGHNT and CDR2 YYREEE (reference sequence). Here the CDR3 DNA reads TGTGCCAGCAGCTCGATAGCGGGTTCGAATTACAATGAGCAGTTCTTC. This gives the protein CASSSIAGSNYNEQFF. The entire variable domain, with the rest obtained from reference TRBV5-4 and TRBJ2-1, is as follows: ETGVTQSPTHLIKTRGQQVTLRCSSQSGHNTVSWYQQALGQGPQFIFQYYREEENGRGNFPPRFSGLQFPNYSSELNVNALELDDSALYLCASSSIAGSNYNEQFFGPGTRLTVL.

The gene calls are TRBV6-5 and TRBJ2-1; no firm D call. Trimming pared 4 bases from V and 7 bases from J, leaving 14 bases between. Germline lookup yields CDR1 MNHEY and CDR2 SVGAGI. The CDR3 totals 14 residues. The CDR3 protein is CASSSTDGSNEQFF. The CDR3 DNA reads as TGTGCCAGCAGTTCGACTGACGGAAGTAATGAGCAGTTCTTC.

In regard to this clone: This same CDR3 is encoded by further DNA sequences in the sample. The V gene is TRBV7-2, the J gene TRBJ2-3; 10 bases map to TRBD2. CDR3 length: 16 residues. Unmatched junction bases numbered 2, after V lost 1 base and J lost 1 base. Looked up from germline, CDR1 is SGHTA and CDR2 is FQGNSA. The CDR3 loop is CASSLVGLAGTDTQYF. The CDR3 DNA reads as TGTGCCAGCAGCTTAGTTGGACTAGCGGGCACAGATACGCAGTATTTT. Full variable domain (rest looked up from reference TRBV7-2 and TRBJ2-3): GAGVSQSPSNKVTEKGKDVELRCDPISGHTALYWYRQSLGQGLEFLIYFQGNSAPDKSGLPSDRFSAERTGGSVSTLTIQRTQQEDSAVYLCASSLVGLAGTDTQYFGPGTRLTVL.

The chain's CDR3 is CASSLGQSGLTGELFF. The CDR3 DNA sequence: TGTGCCAGCAGCTTGGGACAGTCGGGGCTCACCGGGGAGCTGTTTTTT. The gene calls are TRBV7-9 and TRBJ2-2; 7 positions agree with TRBD1. Germline V CDR1 and CDR2: SEHNR, FQNEAQ (reference sequence). The CDR3 covers 16 residues. Unmatched junction bases numbered 8, after V lost 3 bases and J lost 4 bases. The variable domain in full, completed from reference TRBV7-9 and TRBJ2-2, reads DTGVSQNPRHKITKRGQNVTFRCDPISEHNRLYWYRQTLGQGPEFLTYFQNEAQLEKSRLLSDRFSAERPKGSFSTLEIQRTEQGDSAMYLCASSLGQSGLTGELFFGEGSRLTVL.

This chain joins TRBV6-5 and TRBJ2-3; the match to TRBD2 covers 8 bases. Germline V gives CDR1 MNHEY, CDR2 SVGAGI. Trimming removed 8 bases from V and 1 base from J; junction bases left unmatched: 5. The CDR3 extends over 14 amino acids. DNA of the CDR3: TGTGCCAGCCGGGCGGGAGGTGGCACAGATACGCAGTATTTT. It codes for CASRAGGGTDTQYF.

This sequence joins TRBV6-5 and TRBJ2-7, with D maybe TRBD2 (5 bases). Germline CDR1 is MNHEY and CDR2 is SVGAGI. With 0 bases removed from V and 5 bases from J, the gap between germline ends came to 11 bases. CDR3 length: 14 residues. The CDR3 DNA follows: TGTGCCAGCAGTTACTCTCGGGGTTGGGACGAGCAGTACTTC. Protein product: CASSYSRGWDEQYF.

The rearrangement links TRBV29-1 to TRBJ1-2, with a possible D match to TRBD1 (6 bases). Trimming removed 0 bases at V and 6 bases at J, with 14 bases between. Germline V gene lookup returns CDR1 SQVTM and CDR2 ANQGSEA. The CDR3 is made up of 14 amino acids. The CDR3 here is CSVEDRWQGNGYTF. In DNA, the CDR3 is TGCAGCGTTGAAGACCGCTGGCAGGGGAATGGCTACACCTTC.

CDR3 sequence: CASSEDSSGPRETQYF. The CDR3 nucleotides read TGTGCCAGCAGTGAGGATTCTAGCGGCCCCCGCGAGACCCAGTACTTC. The chain employs TRBV2 and TRBJ2-5; 7 bases are shared with TRBD2. This CDR3 is built from 16 residues. The V gene's germline CDR1 is SNHLY and CDR2 FYNNEI. The V and J ends lost 3 bases and 5 bases, in that order; junction bases with no gene match: 12.

The J gene is TRBJ2-2, the V gene TRBV11-2, with no clear D. V was trimmed by 4 bases and J by 8 bases, leaving 17 bases between them. The CDR3 is made up of 15 amino acids. The V gene's germline CDR1 is SGHAT and CDR2 FQNNGV. The CDR3 sequence is CASSSPRRRIGELFF. In DNA, the CDR3 is TGTGCCAGCAGCTCCCCTCGGCGGAGAATAGGGGAGCTGTTTTTT.

The chain uses TRBV28 and TRBJ2-2; 7 bases agree with TRBD1. V dropped 5 bases and J dropped 4; count of bases not matched to a gene: 7. CDR1 MDHEN and CDR2 SYDVKM come from the germline V gene. This CDR3 is built from 15 residues. The CDR3 reads CASSQGGDGTGELFF. The CDR3 DNA is TGTGCCAGCAGTCAAGGGGGCGATGGCACCGGGGAGCTGTTTTTT.

The chain uses TRBV27 and TRBJ2-1; D gene uncertain. CDR1 is MNHEY and CDR2 is SMNVEV in the germline V gene (reference sequence). The CDR3 runs 12 residues. V lost 5 bases and J 4 bases, leaving 6 bases between the germline ends. CDR3 region: CASSRVYNEQFF. Written as DNA, the CDR3 is TGTGCCAGCAGTCGGGTTTACAATGAGCAGTTCTTC.